This entry features one TCR beta chain sequence. Its antigen is undetermined. The repertoire was sequenced with immunoSEQ multiplex PCR; TCRdb's copy has only in-frame clones and lacks some. The sample records around 300,000 clones, around 86% being singletons. The germline V and J ends were trimmed by 4 bases and 4 bases, with 14 bases remaining between them. The CDR3 has 15 residues. CDR1 is MNHEY, CDR2 SMNVEV, per germline (reference sequence). These data come from a study of cytomegalovirus exposure and HLA in healthy donors. Study conclusions and caveats: It was confirmed in vitro that a few of the CMV-associated chains were specific for CMV antigens. Within the approximately 130 validation repertoires, first-cohort TCR clusters tended to co-occur, according to a later analysis. The authors listed some 160 TCR beta chains as cytomegalovirus-associated. Accounts indicate the classifier identified cytomegalovirus status with strong specificity and sensitivity.

The V and J genes are TRBV27 and TRBJ1-5; D may be TRBD1 (5 bases). Sample: PBMCs. The receptor was isolated from a woman aged 18-35 years in good health and CMV-seronegative. CDR3 DNA: TGTGCCAGCAGTTCGGGGATGGGGGGTAATCAGCCCCAGCATTTT. Translating gives CASSSGMGGNQPQHF.